This TCR beta chain derives from a study of Graves' ophthalmopathy and Graves' hyperthyroidism. Study-level results: A 13-signature model separated ophthalmopathy from stable hyperthyroidism, around 90% sensitivity, approximately 80% specificity.

Deletions cut 0 bases from V and 6 bases from J, with 13 bases between. This CDR3 comprises 14 residues. Looked up from germline, CDR1 is SGDLS and CDR2 is YYNGEE. Other autoimmune disease, uncontrolled infection, pregnancy and lactation led to exclusion. As the template, RNA transcripts were used to amplify TCR beta CDR3 regions. Scientists carried out first-round RT-PCR using HTBI primers and then a second-round multiplex PCR. TCRdb reprocessed the multiplex PCR reads via MiXCR and lists one record per CDR3 protein. The profile shows over a million distinct CDR3 sequences, roughly two fifths of them singletons. Concerning this clonotype: Its antigen remains unidentified.

The TCR sequence derives from an adult man with Graves' hyperthyroidism. The genes are TRBV9 and TRBJ2-7; D is unclear. Source material: peripheral blood or thyroid tissue (not recorded which). The CDR3 DNA reads TGTGCCAGCAGCGTAGAGGGCGGTGCTTCCGAGCAGTACTTC. It is translated as CASSVEGGASEQYF.